This T cell receptor beta chain was identified during a study of spatial heterogeneity in lung cancer. The wider study: Sequencing of follow-up PBMC samples took place when they were available, at a median of approximately 2 years after resection.

This clonotype occurred many times. TCRdb recomputed calls from the 5' RACE reads with MiXCR, one row per CDR3 protein. The sample lists about 120,000 distinct CDR3 sequences, more than 10% occurring once. Time point noted: blood at routine non-recurrence follow-up after resection. Whole RNA, which was extracted from tumor, nontumor lung tissue or frozen PBMC, was sequenced without any cell sorting. The input for sequencing was PBMCs, taken at follow-up. The clonotype comes from a male donor with early-stage non-small cell lung cancer.

The CDR3 coding sequence is TGTGCCAGCCTGGGACACCTAAATTCACCCCTCCACTTT. Protein sequence: CASLGHLNSPLHF. This chain connects TRBV28 to TRBJ1-6; D might be TRBD1 (6 bases). CDR1 and CDR2 from the germline V gene are MDHEN and SYDVKM. The CDR3 is 13 amino acids. Trimming took 8 bases from V and 7 from J, leaving 12 bases between them.